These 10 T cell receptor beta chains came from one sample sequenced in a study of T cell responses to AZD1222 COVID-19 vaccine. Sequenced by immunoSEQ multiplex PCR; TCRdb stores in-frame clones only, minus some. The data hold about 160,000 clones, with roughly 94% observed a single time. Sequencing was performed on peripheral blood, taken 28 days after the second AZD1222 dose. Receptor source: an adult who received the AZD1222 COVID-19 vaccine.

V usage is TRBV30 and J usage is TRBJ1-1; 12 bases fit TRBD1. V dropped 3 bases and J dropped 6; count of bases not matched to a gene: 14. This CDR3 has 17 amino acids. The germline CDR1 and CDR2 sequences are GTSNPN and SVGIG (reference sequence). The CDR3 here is CAWRPIRDRGLSSEAFF. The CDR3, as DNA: TGTGCCTGGAGACCTATAAGGGACAGGGGGCTTAGCTCTGAAGCTTTCTTT.

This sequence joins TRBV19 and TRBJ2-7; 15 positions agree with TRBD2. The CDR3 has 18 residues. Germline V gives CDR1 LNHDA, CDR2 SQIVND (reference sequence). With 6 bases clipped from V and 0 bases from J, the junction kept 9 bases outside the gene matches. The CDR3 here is CASSNRGTSGRSSYEQYF. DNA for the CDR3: TGTGCCAGTAGCAACCGAGGGACTAGCGGGAGGAGCTCCTACGAGCAGTACTTC.

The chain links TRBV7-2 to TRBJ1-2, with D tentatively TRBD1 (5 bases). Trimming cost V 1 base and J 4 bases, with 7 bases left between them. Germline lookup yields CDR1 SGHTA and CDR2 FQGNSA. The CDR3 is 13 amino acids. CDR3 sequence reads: CASSLGQGYGYTF. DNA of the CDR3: TGTGCCAGCAGCTTAGGGCAGGGCTATGGCTACACCTTC.

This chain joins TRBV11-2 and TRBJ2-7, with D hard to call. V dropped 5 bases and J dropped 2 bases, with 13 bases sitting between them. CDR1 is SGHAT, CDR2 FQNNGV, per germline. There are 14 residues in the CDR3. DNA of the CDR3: TGTGCCAGCAGCCCCCCGGACGATCCCTACGAGCAGTACTTC. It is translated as CASSPPDDPYEQYF.

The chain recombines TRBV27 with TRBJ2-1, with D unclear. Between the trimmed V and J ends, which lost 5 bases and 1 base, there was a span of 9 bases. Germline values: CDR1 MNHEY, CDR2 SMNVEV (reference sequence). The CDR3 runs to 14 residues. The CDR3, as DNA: TGTGCCAGCAGTCCCCTAGGGTCCTACAATGAGCAGTTCTTC. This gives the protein CASSPLGSYNEQFF.

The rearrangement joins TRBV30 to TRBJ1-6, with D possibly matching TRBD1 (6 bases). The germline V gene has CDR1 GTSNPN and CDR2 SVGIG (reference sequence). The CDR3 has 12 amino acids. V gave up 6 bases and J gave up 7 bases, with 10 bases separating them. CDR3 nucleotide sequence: TGTGCCTGCGCAGGGGTAAATTCACCCCTCCACTTT. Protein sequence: CACAGVNSPLHF.

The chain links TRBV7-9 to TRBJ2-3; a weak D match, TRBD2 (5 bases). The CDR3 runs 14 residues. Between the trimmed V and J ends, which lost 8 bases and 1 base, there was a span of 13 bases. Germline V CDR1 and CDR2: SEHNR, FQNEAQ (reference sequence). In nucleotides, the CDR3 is TGTGCCAGCCCCCCTAGTAGCGGCACAGATACGCAGTATTTT. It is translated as CASPPSSGTDTQYF. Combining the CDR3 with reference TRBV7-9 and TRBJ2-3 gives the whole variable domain DTGVSQNPRHKITKRGQNVTFRCDPISEHNRLYWYRQTLGQGPEFLTYFQNEAQLEKSRLLSDRFSAERPKGSFSTLEIQRTEQGDSAMYLCASPPSSGTDTQYFGPGTRLTVL.

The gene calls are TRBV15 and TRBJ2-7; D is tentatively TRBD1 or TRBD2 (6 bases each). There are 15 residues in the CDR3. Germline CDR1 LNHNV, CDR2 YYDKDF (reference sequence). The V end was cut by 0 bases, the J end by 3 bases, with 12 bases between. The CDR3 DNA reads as TGTGCCACCAGCAGAGATAACCGGGGGCACTACGAGCAGTACTTC. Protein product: CATSRDNRGHYEQYF.

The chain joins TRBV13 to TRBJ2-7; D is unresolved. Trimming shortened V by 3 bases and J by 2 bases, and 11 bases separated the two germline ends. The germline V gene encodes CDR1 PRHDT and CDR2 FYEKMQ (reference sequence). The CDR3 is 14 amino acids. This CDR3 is CASSFAPTAYEQYF. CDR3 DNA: TGTGCCAGCAGCTTTGCCCCTACGGCCTACGAGCAGTACTTC.

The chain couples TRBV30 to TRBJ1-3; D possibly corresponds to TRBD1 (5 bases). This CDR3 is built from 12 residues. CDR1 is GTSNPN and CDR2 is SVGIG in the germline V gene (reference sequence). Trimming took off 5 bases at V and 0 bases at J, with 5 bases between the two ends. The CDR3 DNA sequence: TGTGCCTGGGGGACCTCTGGAAACACCATATATTTT. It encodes CAWGTSGNTIYF.